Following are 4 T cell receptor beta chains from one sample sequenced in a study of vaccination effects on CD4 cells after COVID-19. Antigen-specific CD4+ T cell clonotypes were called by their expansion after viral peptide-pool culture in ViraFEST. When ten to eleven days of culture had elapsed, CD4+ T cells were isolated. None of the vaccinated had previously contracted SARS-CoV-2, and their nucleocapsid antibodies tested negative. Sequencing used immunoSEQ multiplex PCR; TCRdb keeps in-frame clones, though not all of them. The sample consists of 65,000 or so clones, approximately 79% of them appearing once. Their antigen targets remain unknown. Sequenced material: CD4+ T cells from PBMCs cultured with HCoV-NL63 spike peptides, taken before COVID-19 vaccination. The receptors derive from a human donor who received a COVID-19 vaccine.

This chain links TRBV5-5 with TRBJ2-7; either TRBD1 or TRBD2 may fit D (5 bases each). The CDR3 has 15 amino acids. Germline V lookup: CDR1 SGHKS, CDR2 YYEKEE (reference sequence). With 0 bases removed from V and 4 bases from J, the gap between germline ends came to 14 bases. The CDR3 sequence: CASSLGDLWPYEQYV. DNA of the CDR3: TGTGCCAGCAGCTTGGGGGACCTTTGGCCGTACGAGCAGTACGTC.

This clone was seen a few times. DNA of the CDR3: TGTGCCAGCAGCCTGGGACAGGGGGCGCGGCGGACCGGGGAGCTGTTTTTT. This encodes CASSLGQGARRTGELFF. The gene calls are TRBV5-4 and TRBJ2-2, with 12 nucleotides matching TRBD1. V dropped 4 bases and J dropped 5; count of bases not matched to a gene: 9. Germline CDR1 SGHNT, CDR2 YYREEE (reference sequence). This CDR3 region has 17 residues.

CDR3 amino acids: CASSIARTDNSPLHF. CDR3 coding DNA: TGTGCCAGTAGTATAGCGAGAACAGATAATTCACCCCTCCACTTT. J is TRBJ1-6 and V is TRBV19; D is unresolved. The CDR3 contains 15 residues. The V and J ends lost 1 base and 5 bases respectively, with 9 bases between them. Germline lookup yields CDR1 LNHDA and CDR2 SQIVND (reference sequence).

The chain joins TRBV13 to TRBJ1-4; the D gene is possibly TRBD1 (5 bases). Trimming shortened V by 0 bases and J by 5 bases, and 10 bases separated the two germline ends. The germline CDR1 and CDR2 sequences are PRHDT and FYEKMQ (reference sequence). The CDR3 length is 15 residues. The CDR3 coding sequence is TGTGCCAGCAGCTTAGGGGGGGATCACAATGAAAAACTGTTTTTT. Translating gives CASSLGGDHNEKLFF.